The clone carrying this T cell receptor beta chain was seen repeatedly, ten times or more. Its matching antigen is unknown. The sample comes from a study of T cell repertoires in cytomegalovirus infection. Findings and caveats of the study: Totalled public TCR beta family frequency picked out people who carried CMV plus the relevant HLA.

TCRdb used MiXCR to reprocess the reads, holding one entry per CDR3 protein. Among more than 140,000 distinct CDR3 sequences listed, under 8.5% were seen once. CDR3 length: 11 amino acids. Germline V lookup: CDR1 MDHEN, CDR2 SYDVKM. Trimming took off 7 bases at V and 4 bases at J, with 6 bases between the two ends. This receptor was obtained from a human donor in good health (CMV status not recorded). Some clones in this sample may be carry-over from other donors' samples. The chain links TRBV28 to TRBJ2-3, with no clear D. Sequenced: PBMCs. The CDR3 loop is CASMRSDTQYF. Here the CDR3 DNA reads TGTGCCAGCATGCGATCAGATACGCAGTATTTT. The full variable domain, rest sourced from reference TRBV28 and TRBJ2-3, is DVKVTQSSRYLVKRTGEKVFLECVQDMDHENMFWYRQDPGLGLRLIYFSYDVKMKEKGDIPEGYSVSREKKERFSLILESASTNQTSMYLCASMRSDTQYFGPGTRLTVL.